The TCR beta chain under discussion was sequenced for a study of T cells in tuberculosis. Study as a whole: Blood was taken before or within 7 days of anti-tuberculosis therapy. Overall study results and limits: Active tuberculosis alpha repertoires lay closer to GMM-specific TCRs than controls'.

Regarding this clone: Its specificity is unknown.

Time point of the sample: new active TB diagnosis, blood taken before or within 7 days of starting treatment. HIV-seronegative South African adults aged 18 years or older had newly diagnosed active tuberculosis. Unsorted cryopreserved PBMC were sequenced, averaging approximately 100,000 T cells per clinical donor. The protocol was immunoSEQ multiplex PCR, while the TCRdb copy is restricted to in-frame clones and leaves out a portion. Of under 40,000 clones in the sample, approximately 94% were seen once. V was cut by 2 bases and J by 1 base, with 6 bases left in between. CDR3 length: 15 residues. CDR1 is MDHEN and CDR2 is SYDVKM in the germline V gene.

The TCR originated in an adult with tuberculosis. This sequence joins TRBV28 and TRBJ2-6, with a weak D call TRBD1 (5 bases). The material sequenced was PBMCs, taken at tuberculosis diagnosis. CDR3: CASSLPGSGANVLTF. CDR3 nucleotides: TGTGCCAGCAGTTTACCAGGGTCTGGGGCCAACGTCCTGACTTTC. Drawing the rest from reference TRBV28 and TRBJ2-6, the complete variable domain is DVKVTQSSRYLVKRTGEKVFLECVQDMDHENMFWYRQDPGLGLRLIYFSYDVKMKEKGDIPEGYSVSREKKERFSLILESASTNQTSMYLCASSLPGSGANVLTFGAGSRLTVL.